This T cell receptor (beta chain) was obtained from a study of T-cell memory formation after mild COVID-19. CDR1 is MNHEY and CDR2 is SVGAGI in the germline V gene. V was pared by 2 bases and J by 5 bases, with 3 bases between. CDR3 length: 11 amino acids. TCRdb used MiXCR to reprocess the 5' RACE reads, holding one entry per CDR3 protein. This table holds about 110,000 distinct CDR3 sequences, approximately 15% found once. This receptor was taken from an adult woman who had mild COVID-19 (a few samples of this study predate the infection). Cell type and time point are not known. This rearrangement joins TRBV6-5 to TRBJ2-5, with unresolved D. Sequencing was performed on PBMCs or a T cell subset sorted from them (not recorded which). The CDR3 spells CASSYVETQYF. DNA of the CDR3: TGTGCCAGCAGTTACGTGGAGACCCAGTACTTC.